This TCR beta chain appears in the sequencing data of a study of blood T cells in healthy people across ages. The overall study: Every two T cells gave about one barcoded beta molecule via template switching.

V lost 2 bases, J lost 4 bases, and 5 bases stayed unmatched. The CDR3 totals 16 residues. Germline-derived CDR1 and CDR2 are SGHAT and FQNNGV. Next came a second PCR, run for roughly 7 to 12 cycles, which used a sample-barcoded 5' primer along with a J-beta primer mix. Every sample produced at least 3 million CDR3-containing paired-end reads. TCRdb called the 5' RACE reads again in MiXCR, with one record for every CDR3 protein. The sample has about 1.5 million distinct CDR3 sequences, 35% to 45% seen once. Concerning this clonotype: Its antigen is not identified.

Study observations and caveats: Significant beta diversity loss was already apparent by age around 40, declining roughly linearly.

The amount of total RNA extracted per sample was at least 6 micrograms. The sequenced sample consisted of blood. V gene TRBV11-2 combines with J gene TRBJ2-1, with TRBD2 matching over 10 bases. The receptor was derived from a woman under 30 in good health. The DNA for the CDR3 is TGTGCCAGCAGCTTACTAGCGGGAGCTATGTACAATGAGCAGTTCTTC. It translates to CASSLLAGAMYNEQFF. The full variable domain, rest sourced from reference TRBV11-2 and TRBJ2-1, is EAGVAQSPRYKIIEKRQSVAFWCNPISGHATLYWYQQILGQGPKLLIQFQNNGVVDDSQLPKDRFSAERLKGVDSTLKIQPAKLEDSAVYLCASSLLAGAMYNEQFFGPGTRLTVL.